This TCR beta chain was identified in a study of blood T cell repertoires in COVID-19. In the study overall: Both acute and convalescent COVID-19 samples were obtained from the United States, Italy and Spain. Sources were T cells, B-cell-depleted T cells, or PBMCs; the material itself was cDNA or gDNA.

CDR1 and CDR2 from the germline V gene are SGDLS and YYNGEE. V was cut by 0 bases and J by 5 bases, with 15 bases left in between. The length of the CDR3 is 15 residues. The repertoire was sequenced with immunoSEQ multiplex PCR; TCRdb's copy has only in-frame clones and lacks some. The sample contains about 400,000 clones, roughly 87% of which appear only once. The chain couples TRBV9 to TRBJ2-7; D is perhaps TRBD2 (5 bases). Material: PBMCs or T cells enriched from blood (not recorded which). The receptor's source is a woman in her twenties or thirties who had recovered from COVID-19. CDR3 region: CASSVGAGPGDEQYF. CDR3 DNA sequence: TGTGCCAGCAGCGTAGGGGCCGGGCCCGGGGACGAGCAGTACTTC.